This is a list of T cell receptor beta chains from one sample in a study of cytomegalovirus exposure and HLA in healthy donors. Here immunoSEQ multiplex PCR was the method, and the copy in TCRdb shows in-frame clones only, minus some. In the table there are some 120,000 clones, roughly a sixth of which are singletons. Source material: PBMCs. The source is a female donor in good health and CMV-seropositive. The CDR3 runs from the conserved cysteine through the conserved F or W. The D gene is left open where the match is weak. Not every row has a clone size; where given, it reads once, few, many or a size class.

j_call: TRBJ2-7
v_call: TRBV7-2
clone_size: NA
d_call: NA
cdr3_nt: TGTGCCAGCAGCCCAGAAGGGGGTACAAGCTACGAGCAGTACTTC
cdr3_aa: CASSPEGGTSYEQYF

j_call: TRBJ1-2
v_call: TRBV5-6
clone_size: NA
d_call: NA
cdr3_nt: TGTGCCAGCAGCTTGAAGACTGGACTCTATGGCTACACCTTC
cdr3_aa: CASSLKTGLYGYTF

j_call: TRBJ1-2
v_call: TRBV5-8
clone_size: NA
d_call: NA
cdr3_nt: TGTGCCAGCAGCTTGGTCGGGGTTTCGATAGGCTACACCTTC
cdr3_aa: CASSLVGVSIGYTF

j_call: TRBJ1-5
v_call: TRBV7-2
clone_size: NA
d_call: TRBD1
cdr3_nt: TGTGCCAGCAGCTTAGGCCGACAGGGAGGACAGCCCCAGCATTTT
cdr3_aa: CASSLGRQGGQPQHF

j_call: TRBJ1-2
v_call: TRBV5-1
clone_size: few
d_call: NA
cdr3_nt: TGCGCCAGCAGCACATTAACAGCCTCCTATGGCTACACCTTC
cdr3_aa: CASSTLTASYGYTF

j_call: TRBJ2-1
v_call: TRBV4-2
clone_size: NA
d_call: NA
cdr3_nt: TGTGCCAGCAGCCAAGGCCCACTGCTAGCGTCGGGTAATGAGCAGTTCTTC
cdr3_aa: CASSQGPLLASGNEQFF

j_call: TRBJ2-7
v_call: TRBV30
clone_size: few
d_call: NA
cdr3_nt: TGTGCCTGGAGTGTATCCAGGGGTGTCGAGCAGTACTTC
cdr3_aa: CAWSVSRGVEQYF

j_call: TRBJ1-5
v_call: TRBV10-3
clone_size: few
d_call: NA
cdr3_nt: TGTGCCATCAGTGAGTCAAGGGGAAATAGCAATCAGCCCCAGCATTTT
cdr3_aa: CAISESRGNSNQPQHF

j_call: TRBJ1-5
v_call: TRBV9
clone_size: NA
d_call: TRBD1
cdr3_nt: TGTGCCAGCAGCGTAGGGACAGGAGGCGTAGGTCAGCCCCAGCATTTT
cdr3_aa: CASSVGTGGVGQPQHF

j_call: TRBJ2-3
v_call: TRBV5-1
clone_size: NA
d_call: NA
cdr3_nt: TGCGCCAGCAGCTTGGCCGGGACTAGCACAGATACGCAGTATTTT
cdr3_aa: CASSLAGTSTDTQYF

j_call: TRBJ2-7
v_call: TRBV27
clone_size: few
d_call: NA
cdr3_nt: TGTGCCAGCAGTTCCCTCTATTCGACATCCTACGAGCAGTACTTC
cdr3_aa: CASSSLYSTSYEQYF

j_call: TRBJ1-5
v_call: TRBV30
clone_size: few
d_call: NA
cdr3_nt: TGTGCCTGGAGTGTGGTCAGTAGCAATCAGCCCCAGCATTTT
cdr3_aa: CAWSVVSSNQPQHF

j_call: TRBJ2-1
v_call: TRBV4-3
clone_size: few
d_call: TRBD2
cdr3_nt: TGCGCCAGCAGCCAAGATATTGCGGGGGGTTCCTACAATGAGCAGTTCTTC
cdr3_aa: CASSQDIAGGSYNEQFF

j_call: TRBJ2-1
v_call: TRBV18
clone_size: NA
d_call: NA
cdr3_nt: TGTGCCAGCTCACCGTCTAAGCGTAGAACCTACAATGAGCAGTTCTTC
cdr3_aa: CASSPSKRRTYNEQFF

j_call: TRBJ2-6
v_call: TRBV19
clone_size: NA
d_call: NA
cdr3_nt: TGTGCCAGTAGTATAGATTGGGGGCCCGGGGCCAACGTCCTGACTTTC
cdr3_aa: CASSIDWGPGANVLTF

j_call: TRBJ2-7
v_call: TRBV19
clone_size: NA
d_call: TRBD1
cdr3_nt: TGTGCCAGTAGTACCCCCGGACAGGCCGTTTACGAGCAGTACTTC
cdr3_aa: CASSTPGQAVYEQYF

j_call: TRBJ1-6
v_call: TRBV19
clone_size: few
d_call: NA
cdr3_nt: TGTGCCAGTAGTATAGGGGCCAACTCACCCCTCCACTTT
cdr3_aa: CASSIGANSPLHF

j_call: TRBJ2-1
v_call: TRBV10-3
clone_size: few
d_call: NA
cdr3_nt: TGTGCCATCAGTGACCGGGGAGGAAGTGTCTACAATGAGCAGTTCTTC
cdr3_aa: CAISDRGGSVYNEQFF

j_call: TRBJ2-1
v_call: TRBV19
clone_size: NA
d_call: NA
cdr3_nt: TGTGCCAGTAGTTTGTCCAGGGTCAACAATGAGCAGTTCTTC
cdr3_aa: CASSLSRVNNEQFF

j_call: TRBJ2-7
v_call: TRBV5-1
clone_size: NA
d_call: TRBD2
cdr3_nt: TGCGCCAGCAGCCCCGGACTAGCGGGACCTTACGAGCAGTACTTC
cdr3_aa: CASSPGLAGPYEQYF

j_call: TRBJ2-7
v_call: TRBV11-2
clone_size: NA
d_call: TRBD1
cdr3_nt: TGTGCCAGCAGCTTCCTCGCCGGGACAGGAGGGGGGTACGAGCAGTACTTC
cdr3_aa: CASSFLAGTGGGYEQYF

j_call: TRBJ2-3
v_call: TRBV6-5
clone_size: few
d_call: NA
cdr3_nt: TGTGCCAGCACCTATACTCGGGAAACAGATACGCAGTATTTT
cdr3_aa: CASTYTRETDTQYF

j_call: TRBJ2-4
v_call: TRBV4-3
clone_size: NA
d_call: TRBD1
cdr3_nt: TGCGCCAGCAGCCAAGAGTGGGACAGGGTGGCCAAAAACATTCAGTACTTC
cdr3_aa: CASSQEWDRVAKNIQYF

j_call: TRBJ2-7
v_call: TRBV7-9
clone_size: few
d_call: TRBD2
cdr3_nt: TGTGCCAGCAGCTTAATAGCGGGCGCCTACGAGCAGTACTTC
cdr3_aa: CASSLIAGAYEQYF

j_call: TRBJ2-7
v_call: TRBV7-2
clone_size: few
d_call: TRBD1
cdr3_nt: TGTGCCAGCAGCTTAGCGGGCCGACAGGGCGAGCAGTACTTC
cdr3_aa: CASSLAGRQGEQYF

j_call: TRBJ2-7
v_call: TRBV28
clone_size: NA
d_call: NA
cdr3_nt: TGTGCCAGCAGTTCCGCCGGGCAGGGGCCCTACGAGCAGTACTTC
cdr3_aa: CASSSAGQGPYEQYF

j_call: TRBJ2-6
v_call: TRBV19
clone_size: NA
d_call: NA
cdr3_nt: TGTGCCAGTAGTATTGATCCGGACACCTACTCTGGGGCCAACGTCCTGACTTTC
cdr3_aa: CASSIDPDTYSGANVLTF

j_call: TRBJ2-5
v_call: TRBV27
clone_size: few
d_call: TRBD1
cdr3_nt: TGTGCCAGCAGTTCCGACAGGGACCAGATCGCCCAGTACTTC
cdr3_aa: CASSSDRDQIAQYF

j_call: TRBJ2-2
v_call: TRBV5-1
clone_size: NA
d_call: TRBD1
cdr3_nt: TGCGCCAGCAGCAAACAGGGGGTCGACACCGGGGAGCTGTTTTTT
cdr3_aa: CASSKQGVDTGELFF

j_call: TRBJ1-2
v_call: TRBV5-4
clone_size: few
d_call: TRBD1
cdr3_nt: TGTGCCAGCAGCACGGAATTGACGGACAGGGGAGGTGGCTACACCTTC
cdr3_aa: CASSTELTDRGGGYTF

j_call: TRBJ2-2
v_call: TRBV28
clone_size: NA
d_call: TRBD2
cdr3_nt: TGTGCCAGCAGTTCCTCCCGACTAGCGGGAGAGGGGGAGCTGTTTTTT
cdr3_aa: CASSSSRLAGEGELFF

j_call: TRBJ2-7
v_call: TRBV7-7
clone_size: NA
d_call: TRBD1
cdr3_nt: TGTGCTAGCAGCCTCGGGACAGGGGGCCACGAGCAGTACTTC
cdr3_aa: CASSLGTGGHEQYF

j_call: TRBJ2-7
v_call: TRBV7-8
clone_size: once
d_call: NA
cdr3_nt: TGTGCCAGCAGCTTAGATGCTAGTTCCTACGAGCAGTACTTC
cdr3_aa: CASSLDASSYEQYF

j_call: TRBJ1-2
v_call: TRBV30
clone_size: few
d_call: TRBD1
cdr3_nt: TGTGCCCGGAGGGAGACAGGGACTCATGGCTACACCTTC
cdr3_aa: CARRETGTHGYTF

j_call: TRBJ1-6
v_call: TRBV5-1
clone_size: few
d_call: TRBD1
cdr3_nt: TGCGCCAGCAGCCTCGAACAGGGGGCGGGTTCACCCCTCCACTTT
cdr3_aa: CASSLEQGAGSPLHF

j_call: TRBJ1-1
v_call: TRBV28
clone_size: NA
d_call: NA
cdr3_nt: TGTGCCAGCAGTTTATGGGGCTTAGGGAGGGGTGAAGCTTTCTTT
cdr3_aa: CASSLWGLGRGEAFF

j_call: TRBJ1-2
v_call: TRBV4-2
clone_size: few
d_call: NA
cdr3_nt: TGTGCCAGCAGCCAAGAAGTCAGGGGTGGCTATGGCTACACCTTC
cdr3_aa: CASSQEVRGGYGYTF

j_call: TRBJ2-7
v_call: TRBV4-3
clone_size: few
d_call: TRBD2
cdr3_nt: TGCGCCAGCAGCCCCGGGGGGGCCTACGAGCAGTACTTC
cdr3_aa: CASSPGGAYEQYF

j_call: TRBJ1-1
v_call: TRBV7-2
clone_size: NA
d_call: TRBD1
cdr3_nt: TGTGCCAGCTGTCAAGACAGGGCAGGGTTGACTGAAGCTTTCTTT
cdr3_aa: CASCQDRAGLTEAFF

j_call: TRBJ1-6
v_call: TRBV5-1
clone_size: few
d_call: NA
cdr3_nt: TGCGCCAGCAGCTACGGTCCTACAGGGAAACATAATTCACCCCTCCACTTT
cdr3_aa: CASSYGPTGKHNSPLHF

j_call: TRBJ1-2
v_call: TRBV9
clone_size: few
d_call: TRBD1
cdr3_nt: TGTGCCAGCAGCTCACCGGACAGGACGGCCTATGGCTACACCTTC
cdr3_aa: CASSSPDRTAYGYTF

j_call: TRBJ1-5
v_call: TRBV29-1
clone_size: NA
d_call: TRBD1
cdr3_nt: TGCAGCGTTGCACCACAGGGGAGCAATCAGCCCCAGCATTTT
cdr3_aa: CSVAPQGSNQPQHF

j_call: TRBJ2-1
v_call: TRBV2
clone_size: few
d_call: NA
cdr3_nt: TGTGCCAGCAAGGCTAGCGACTACAATGAGCAGTTCTTC
cdr3_aa: CASKASDYNEQFF

j_call: TRBJ2-5
v_call: TRBV18
clone_size: few
d_call: NA
cdr3_nt: TGTGCCAGCTCACCCCGGGGGGAGACCCAGTACTTC
cdr3_aa: CASSPRGETQYF

j_call: TRBJ1-6
v_call: TRBV6-5
clone_size: few
d_call: TRBD1
cdr3_nt: TGTGCCAGCAGTTACTCGATTAGGACAGGTTCACCCCTCCACTTT
cdr3_aa: CASSYSIRTGSPLHF

j_call: TRBJ2-2
v_call: TRBV6-5
clone_size: few
d_call: TRBD2
cdr3_nt: TGTGCCAGCAGAAGGACTAGCGGTTCGATCGGGGAGCTGTTTTTT
cdr3_aa: CASRRTSGSIGELFF

j_call: TRBJ1-5
v_call: TRBV18
clone_size: few
d_call: NA
cdr3_nt: TGTGCCAGCTCACTTCAACCCGGACAGAAAATTCAGCCCCAGCATTTT
cdr3_aa: CASSLQPGQKIQPQHF

j_call: TRBJ2-5
v_call: TRBV5-1
clone_size: few
d_call: TRBD2
cdr3_nt: TGCGCCAGCAGCTTGGCTGGCGGGGGGTTCGAGACCCAGTACTTC
cdr3_aa: CASSLAGGGFETQYF

j_call: TRBJ2-5
v_call: TRBV5-1
clone_size: NA
d_call: NA
cdr3_nt: TGCGCCAGCAGCCTTAACTGGCAGCGGTACCAAGAGACCCAGTACTTC
cdr3_aa: CASSLNWQRYQETQYF